This TCR beta chain was identified in a study of spatial heterogeneity in lung cancer. Overall study context: Detected sequences consistently included more beta-chain ones than alpha-chain ones.

V lost 7 bases, J lost 3 bases, and 6 bases stayed unmatched. CDR3 length equals 14 residues. Germline-derived CDR1 and CDR2 are LNHDA and SQIVND (reference sequence). Time point described: sample taken at primary tumor resection. Samples were obtained from some 70 donors, all untreated early-stage non-small cell lung cancer patients. Frozen PBMC, nontumor lung or tumor provided whole RNA, which was sequenced unsorted. Relative to its sample, this clonotype is medium-sized. Every cDNA TCR molecule received its own unique molecular identifier. TCRdb called the 5' RACE reads again in MiXCR, with one record for every CDR3 protein. The table records approximately 6,300 distinct CDR3 sequences, 18% of them present only once.

The source material was normal lung tissue next to the tumor, sampled at surgery. The TCR was taken from a male donor with early-stage non-small cell lung cancer. The chain is built from TRBV19 and TRBJ1-5, with 7 bases fitting TRBD1. In DNA, the CDR3 is TGTGCCAGTAAGGAACAGGGGTACAATCAGCCCCAGCATTTT. Residues: CASKEQGYNQPQHF.